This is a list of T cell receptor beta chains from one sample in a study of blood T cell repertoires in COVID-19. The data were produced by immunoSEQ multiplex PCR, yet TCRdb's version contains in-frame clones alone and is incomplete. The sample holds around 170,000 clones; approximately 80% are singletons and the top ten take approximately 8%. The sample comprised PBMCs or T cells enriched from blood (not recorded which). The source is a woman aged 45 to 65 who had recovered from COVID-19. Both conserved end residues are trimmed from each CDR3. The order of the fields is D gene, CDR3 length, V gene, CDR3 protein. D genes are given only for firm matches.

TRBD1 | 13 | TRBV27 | ASSLNRGRRATQY
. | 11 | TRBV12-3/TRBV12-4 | ASSFREGTEAF
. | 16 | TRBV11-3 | ASSLDHTRGGNATEAF
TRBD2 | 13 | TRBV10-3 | ATGTSGPNTGELF
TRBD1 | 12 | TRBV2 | ASSFSQGVSGYT
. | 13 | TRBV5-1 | ASSLETGINQPQH
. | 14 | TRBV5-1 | ASSLDSGPGNSPLH
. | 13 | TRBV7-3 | ASSLLGGNTGELF
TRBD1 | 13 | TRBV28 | ASSFEDRPSYEQY
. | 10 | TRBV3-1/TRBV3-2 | ASSRHPGGAF
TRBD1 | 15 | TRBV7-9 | ASSPPGQGNLNTEAF
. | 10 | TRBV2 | ASTQDRNIQY
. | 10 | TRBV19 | ASSMTGQPQH